The 17 T cell receptor beta chains below were found in one sample sequenced in a study of cytomegalovirus exposure and HLA in healthy donors. Primers included in the PCR were 60 Vbeta and 13 Jbeta primers. This table comes from immunoSEQ multiplex PCR, and its TCRdb copy is limited to in-frame clones, with some not included. The data show approximately 160,000 clones, 68% seen once. The sample was PBMCs. These receptors originate from a man aged 45-65 years in good health and CMV-seronegative.

This rearrangement joins TRBV19 to TRBJ1-1, with D perhaps matching TRBD1 (5 bases). The CDR3 totals 13 residues. Looked up from germline, CDR1 is LNHDA and CDR2 is SQIVND (reference sequence). The V end lost 3 bases, the J end lost 5 bases, and 10 bases lay between the germline ends. CDR3 protein: CASSITGSTEAFF. The CDR3 DNA reads TGTGCCAGTAGTATCACAGGTAGTACTGAAGCTTTCTTT.

This clone was found once. This chain joins TRBV6-4 and TRBJ2-1; TRBD2 matches at 11 bases. V was pared by 3 bases and J by 8 bases, with 6 bases of the junction left unmatched. CDR3 length: 15 residues. Germline CDR1 MRHNA, CDR2 SNTAGT. In DNA, the CDR3 is TGTGCCAGCAGTGATAGCGGGGGGGCCGTGGATGAGCAGTTCTTC. Its translation is CASSDSGGAVDEQFF.

This chain uses TRBV5-1 with TRBJ1-4; TRBD1 matches at 10 bases. The CDR3 has 16 amino acids. The germline V gene encodes CDR1 SGHRS and CDR2 YFSETQ. Trimming took 0 bases from V and 4 from J; bases not matched to a gene: 3. For the CDR3, the DNA is TGCGCCAGCAGCTTGGAGGGACAGGGGAATAATGAAAAACTGTTTTTT. Its protein product is CASSLEGQGNNEKLFF.

To note about this clone: Distinct nucleotide sequences in the sample also encode this CDR3. The rearrangement joins TRBV7-8 to TRBJ2-7; 9 positions match TRBD1. With V trimmed by 2 bases and J by 6 bases, 5 bases remained unmatched. CDR3 length: 14 amino acids. Germline values: CDR1 SGHVS, CDR2 FQNEAQ. The CDR3 is CASSLKGQGSEQYF. Written as DNA, the CDR3 is TGTGCCAGCAGCTTAAAGGGACAGGGATCCGAGCAGTACTTC.

CDR3 coding DNA: TGTGCCAGCAGTCAGCGGGGTCCAAACTATGGCTACACCTTC. Its protein is CASSQRGPNYGYTF. The chain combines TRBV6-5 with TRBJ1-2; D gene unclear. V lost 5 bases to trimming and J lost 2 bases, with 12 bases between them. The CDR3 runs to 14 residues. The germline gives CDR1 MNHEY, CDR2 SVGAGI.

Only a few counts were recorded for this clone. The gene calls are TRBV4-2 and TRBJ1-3; 9 positions agree with TRBD1. V shed 4 bases, J shed 0 bases, and the junction held 7 bases outside the gene matches. The CDR3 covers 17 residues. Germline V CDR1 and CDR2: LGHNA, YNFKEQ. The CDR3 DNA sequence: TGTGCCAGCAGCCGTTGGACAGGGGACAGCTCTGGAAACACCATATATTTT. It yields the protein CASSRWTGDSSGNTIYF.

Here the CDR3 reads CASSREGNPNTGELFF. Here the CDR3 DNA reads TGCGCCAGCAGCCGGGAGGGCAACCCGAACACCGGGGAGCTGTTTTTT. The chain joins TRBV5-1 to TRBJ2-2, with 8 bases fitting TRBD2. The CDR3 extends over 16 amino acids. Germline V gene data show CDR1 as SGHRS and CDR2 as YFSETQ. V was pared by 4 bases and J by 0 bases, with 5 bases of the junction left unmatched.

V gene TRBV16 combines with J gene TRBJ2-4; maybe TRBD2 (5 bases). Germline lookup yields CDR1 KGHSY and CDR2 FQNENV. The CDR3 length is 14 residues. V shed 2 bases and J shed 1 base, with 6 bases lying between them. Here the CDR3 DNA reads TGTGCCAGCAGCCAACCGGGGGCCAAAAACATTCAGTACTTC. This codes for CASSQPGAKNIQYF.

The chain combines TRBV10-3 with TRBJ1-5; 7 bases fit TRBD1. CDR1 ENHRY and CDR2 SYGVKD come from the germline V gene. This CDR3 comprises 14 residues. J gave up 0 bases and V 10 bases, and 6 bases lay outside the gene matches. DNA for the CDR3: TGTGCCACGGAGACAGGGAATAGCAATCAGCCCCAGCATTTT. It codes for CATETGNSNQPQHF.

This clone was seen a single time. The V gene is TRBV2, the J gene TRBJ1-5; the D is unclear. V lost 4 bases and J 4 bases, leaving 11 bases between the germline ends. CDR1 is SNHLY, CDR2 FYNNEI, per germline. The CDR3 has 14 amino acids. The CDR3 protein is CASSVLGRNQPQHF. CDR3 nucleotide sequence: TGTGCCAGCAGTGTATTAGGGAGAAATCAGCCCCAGCATTTT.

This clone was counted only a few times. The chain recombines TRBV6-5 with TRBJ1-2, with 11 nucleotides matching TRBD1. This CDR3 is built from 14 residues. The germline V gene has CDR1 MNHEY and CDR2 SVGAGI. V lost 5 bases to trimming and J lost 8 bases; unmatched junction nucleotides: 7. The CDR3 sequence is CASSPDRGRGGYTF. The CDR3 nucleotides read TGTGCCAGCAGTCCGGACAGGGGGCGAGGAGGCTACACCTTC.

J is TRBJ1-2 and V is TRBV4-1; maybe TRBD1 (5 bases). CDR3 length: 15 residues. The germline gives CDR1 MGHRA, CDR2 YSYEKL. The ends were cut back, 0 bases at V and 2 bases at J, with 10 bases in the middle. The CDR3 protein is CASSQEDKANYGYTF. CDR3 nucleotides: TGCGCCAGCAGCCAAGAGGACAAGGCCAACTATGGCTACACCTTC.

The chain joins TRBV5-4 to TRBJ2-2, with TRBD1 identical over 7 bases. The CDR3 totals 15 residues. V lost 4 bases and J lost 0; bases outside the gene matches: 3. Germline V gives CDR1 SGHNT, CDR2 YYREEE (reference sequence). CDR3 loop: CASSGGTANTGELFF. CDR3 coding DNA: TGTGCCAGCAGCGGTGGGACAGCGAACACCGGGGAGCTGTTTTTT.

About this clone: A junction end diverges from the germline sequence, so it may reflect a read error. The chain recombines TRBV7-8 with TRBJ2-7; D might be TRBD2 (6 bases). The CDR3 length is 14 residues. From germline, CDR1 is SGHVS and CDR2 FQNEAQ. The CDR3 spells CASQRAAGPEERYF. The CDR3 DNA sequence: TGTGCCAGCCAAAGAGCAGCGGGCCCAGAGGAGCGGTACTTC.

The chain uses TRBV5-1 and TRBJ1-4; 7 positions match TRBD1. Trimming cost V 2 bases and J 4 bases; bases outside gene matches: 11. The CDR3 runs 17 residues. Germline V lookup: CDR1 SGHRS, CDR2 YFSETQ. For the CDR3, the DNA is TGCGCCAGCAGCTTTAGTTCGACAGGGCAAGTTAATGAAAAACTGTTTTTT. This gives the protein CASSFSSTGQVNEKLFF.

This sequence joins TRBV5-1 and TRBJ2-3, with 8 nucleotides matching TRBD1. Germline CDR1 reads SGHRS; CDR2 reads YFSETQ. The J segment lost 1 base and the V segment lost 1 base, leaving 5 bases of the junction unmatched. This CDR3 comprises 16 residues. This CDR3 reads CASSLKETGGTDTQYF. In DNA form, the CDR3 reads TGCGCCAGCAGCTTGAAGGAGACAGGGGGCACAGATACGCAGTATTTT.

This chain links TRBV6-1 with TRBJ2-5, with TRBD2 identical over 10 bases. The V gene's germline CDR1 is MNHNS and CDR2 SASEGT. The CDR3 length is 13 residues. After removal of 7 bases from V and 13 bases from J, the junction contained 12 bases not matched to a gene. This chain's CDR3 is CASTGLAGELMYF. In DNA, the CDR3 is TGTGCCAGCACGGGCCTAGCGGGGGAGCTTATGTACTTC.